This TCR beta chain was captured in a study of blood T cells in healthy people across ages. Study-level points and caveats: Percentage of naive T cells showed a strong correlation with TCR beta diversity.

As concerns this clonotype: As yet, its antigen is unknown.

It was with a sample-barcoded 5' primer and a J-beta primer mix that a second PCR of roughly 6 to 11 cycles was run. The yield of each sample was at least 2.5 million CDR3-containing paired-end reads. TCRdb itself ran the 5' RACE reads through MiXCR, one entry per CDR3 protein. Of around 650,000 distinct CDR3 sequences detected, about a third appear once; the ten largest clones hold approximately 15%. Trimming removed 6 bases at V and 1 base at J, with 10 bases between. The CDR3 contains 13 residues. Germline-derived CDR1 and CDR2 are SNHLY and FYNNEI. Sample: blood. The clonotype was recovered from an elderly woman in good health. V usage is TRBV2 and J usage is TRBJ2-7; maybe TRBD1 (6 bases). CDR3 DNA: TGTGCCAGCAGAGTAACAGGGTCCTACGAGCAGTACTTC. Its translation: CASRVTGSYEQYF.